This entry lists 26 T cell receptor beta chains sequenced from one sample in a study of technical replicates of blood from several donors. Clones were sequenced by immunoSEQ multiplex PCR, and TCRdb holds only the in-frame ones, with some missing. The sample carries about 62,000 clones, roughly nine tenths recorded once. The sample consisted of PBMCs. These TCRs come from a human donor in good health. Some clones in this sample may be carry-over from other donors' samples.

The chain is built from TRBV29-1 and TRBJ1-1, with a tentative D call TRBD1 (5 bases). V was shortened by 6 bases and J by 6 bases, with 11 bases between the two germline ends. Per the germline V gene, CDR1 is SQVTM and CDR2 is ANQGSEA. This CDR3 is 11 amino acids long. Here the CDR3 reads CSVGGSAEAFF. CDR3 in DNA: TGCAGCGTCGGGGGGTCTGCTGAAGCTTTCTTT.

J is TRBJ1-1 and V is TRBV5-1; 8 nucleotides match TRBD1. V shed 0 bases, J shed 4 bases, and the junction held 5 bases outside the gene matches. Germline V gene lookup returns CDR1 SGHRS and CDR2 YFSETQ. The CDR3 loop spans 15 amino acids. CDR3 residues: CASSLDGQGCTEAFF. The DNA for the CDR3 is TGCGCCAGCAGCTTGGATGGACAGGGATGCACTGAAGCTTTCTTT.

In this sample, this clone turned up once. The V call is TRBV28, the J call TRBJ1-3; TRBD1 agrees at 7 bases. Germline V lookup: CDR1 MDHEN, CDR2 SYDVKM. J lost 2 bases, V lost 6 bases, and 10 bases had no gene match. The CDR3 is made up of 16 amino acids. The CDR3 nucleotides are TGTGCCAGCAGCACAGGGGAAAAAAGGGCTGGAAACACCATATATTTT. This sequence encodes CASSTGEKRAGNTIYF.

The CDR3 DNA reads TGTGCCAGCAGAACTCCGGGACAGGGGGATGGCTACACCTTC. Its protein is CASRTPGQGDGYTF. The rearrangement uses TRBV6-1 and TRBJ1-2; 11 bases fit TRBD1. Looked up from germline, CDR1 is MNHNS and CDR2 is SASEGT. Trimming took 6 bases from V and 6 from J; bases not matched to a gene: 6. The CDR3 is made up of 14 amino acids.

The CDR3 is CASSHRLAGSTDTQYF. The CDR3 DNA follows: TGTGCCAGCAGCCACCGACTAGCGGGGAGCACAGATACGCAGTATTTT. This chain links TRBV7-3 with TRBJ2-3, with 11 bases lining up with TRBD2. Losses at the gene ends were 5 bases for V and 0 bases for J; bases not matched to a gene: 4. The CDR3 is made up of 16 amino acids. Germline V CDR1 and CDR2: SGHTA, FQGTGA.

The V gene is TRBV6-5, the J gene TRBJ1-2, with TRBD1 as a possible D gene (6 bases). Trimming shortened V by 6 bases and J by 8 bases, and 19 bases separated the two germline ends. This CDR3 contains 14 residues. Germline V lookup: CDR1 MNHEY, CDR2 SVGAGI. The CDR3 loop is CASRATGRLKGYTF. The CDR3 DNA sequence: TGTGCCAGCAGGGCAACAGGGCGGTTAAAAGGCTACACCTTC.

The V and J genes are TRBV5-1 and TRBJ2-2; D ambiguous. The length of the CDR3 is 12 residues. Germline V gene lookup returns CDR1 SGHRS and CDR2 YFSETQ. Trimming pared 5 bases from V and 3 bases from J, leaving 5 bases between. The CDR3 DNA reads TGCGCCAGCAGTCAGGACACCGGGGAGCTGTTTTTT. It translates to CASSQDTGELFF.

This clone occurred a few times. V is TRBV5-1 and J is TRBJ2-1; 8 bases match TRBD1. The CDR3 has 17 amino acids. CDR1 is SGHRS and CDR2 is YFSETQ in the germline V gene. V trimming: 4 bases; J trimming: 0 bases; junction bases outside the gene matches: 9. The CDR3 nucleotides are TGCGCCAGCAGCCAAGTTAAAACAGGGGGCTCCTACAATGAGCAGTTCTTC. This translates into CASSQVKTGGSYNEQFF. Together with reference TRBV5-1 and TRBJ2-1, the CDR3 gives the full variable domain: KAGVTQTPRYLIKTRGQQVTLSCSPISGHRSVSWYQQTPGQGLQFLFEYFSETQRNKGNFPGRFSGRQFSNSRSEMNVSTLELGDSALYLCASSQVKTGGSYNEQFFGPGTRLTVL.

The chain carries TRBV6-1 and TRBJ2-5, with D unclear. This CDR3 is built from 12 residues. From germline, CDR1 is MNHNS and CDR2 SASEGT. Here the CDR3 reads CASSRLQETQYF. In DNA, the CDR3 is TGTGCTTCGAGCCGGTTGCAAGAGACCCAGTACTTC.

This clone has only one observation. This chain joins TRBV6-4 and TRBJ2-3; no definite D call. CDR3 length: 16 residues. Between the trimmed V and J ends, which lost 2 bases and 2 bases, there was a span of 14 bases. Germline CDR1 is MRHNA and CDR2 is SNTAGT. DNA of the CDR3: TGTGCCAGCAGTGACCGTCCAGGAAAATCCACAGATACGCAGTATTTT. This translates into CASSDRPGKSTDTQYF.

The V and J genes are TRBV5-6 and TRBJ2-7; 9 nucleotides match TRBD2. The CDR3 loop spans 13 amino acids. The V segment lost 4 bases and the J segment 4 bases; nucleotides outside the gene matches: 3. The germline V gene encodes CDR1 SGHDT and CDR2 YYEEEE. CDR3 loop: CASSPGLAYEQYF. CDR3 coding DNA: TGTGCCAGCAGCCCGGGACTAGCTTACGAGCAGTACTTC.

This clone is medium-sized (0.01 to 0.1%) by share. The chain has TRBV2 and TRBJ2-1; TRBD2 matches at 14 bases. Germline lookup yields CDR1 SNHLY and CDR2 FYNNEI. Unmatched junction bases numbered 17, after V lost 10 bases and J lost 12 bases. CDR3 length equals 16 residues. The DNA for the CDR3 is TGTGCCACGGTTAAGACCGGGACTAGCGGGAGCCTAGGGCAGTTCTTC. Translating gives CATVKTGTSGSLGQFF.

V usage is TRBV7-9 and J usage is TRBJ2-1, with D maybe TRBD2 (6 bases). V was pared by 10 bases and J by 7 bases, with 26 bases between. The CDR3 consists of 16 residues. CDR1 SEHNR and CDR2 FQNEAQ come from the germline V gene (reference sequence). The CDR3 coding sequence is TGTGCCACCTCCTCTCCGGGAGCCACCGGGGGAAATGAGCAGTTCTTC. Protein product: CATSSPGATGGNEQFF. Full variable domain (remainder filled in from reference TRBV7-9 and TRBJ2-1): DTGVSQNPRHKITKRGQNVTFRCDPISEHNRLYWYRQTLGQGPEFLTYFQNEAQLEKSRLLSDRFSAERPKGSFSTLEIQRTEQGDSAMYLCATSSPGATGGNEQFFGPGTRLTVL.

The chain employs TRBV6-6 and TRBJ2-7; 8 nucleotides align to TRBD2. The CDR3 loop spans 15 amino acids. Germline V gives CDR1 MNHNY, CDR2 SVGAGI (reference sequence). V lost 6 bases and J lost 6; bases outside the gene matches: 13. For the CDR3, the DNA is TGTGCCAGCAGACCAGGGGCTGCGGGAGGAACCGAGCAGTACTTC. Translating it yields CASRPGAAGGTEQYF.

This chain uses TRBV18 with TRBJ2-1, with D perhaps TRBD1 (5 bases). The V end lost 3 bases, the J end lost 16 bases, and 16 bases lay between the germline ends. This CDR3 has 12 amino acids. CDR1 and CDR2 from the germline V gene are KGHSH and LQKENI. The CDR3 nucleotides are TGTGCCAGCTCACCCAACAGGCAAAGAGGATTCTTC. Its translation: CASSPNRQRGFF.

This clone was detected once. This chain connects TRBV4-2 to TRBJ2-1; 10 bases are a match to TRBD2. From germline, CDR1 is LGHNA and CDR2 YNFKEQ. Germline trimming cut 3 bases from V and 4 bases from J; bases unmatched to any gene: 6. This CDR3 contains 16 residues. The CDR3 coding sequence is TGTGCCAGCAGCCACCTTAGCGGGGGGCTTTACAATGAGCAGTTCTTC. Amino acid sequence: CASSHLSGGLYNEQFF.

On this clone: A read error may produce the germline difference seen at one junction end. V and J are TRBV7-6 and TRBJ2-5; TRBD2 matches 12 bases. Germline CDR1 SGHVS, CDR2 FNYEAQ. The CDR3 spans 14 residues. The CDR3 coding sequence is TGTGCCAGCAGCCTAGCGGGAGGGGGAGAGACCCAGTACTTC. The encoded protein is CASSLAGGGETQYF.

This clone was picked up a small number of times. The CDR3 DNA reads TGTGCCAGTAACGAGGGACAGGGCTACAATGAGCAGTTCTTC. This encodes CASNEGQGYNEQFF. The chain has TRBV19 and TRBJ2-1, with TRBD1 matching over 9 bases. CDR1 is LNHDA and CDR2 is SQIVND in the germline V gene (reference sequence). V was pared by 7 bases and J by 3 bases, with 4 bases of the junction left unmatched. CDR3 length equals 14 residues.

This chain uses TRBV7-9 with TRBJ1-3; no clear D gene. The CDR3 sequence is 13 residues long. The V and J ends lost 0 bases and 5 bases respectively, with 5 bases between them. Germline values: CDR1 SEHNR, CDR2 FQNEAQ (reference sequence). CDR3 DNA: TGTGCCAGCAGCTTAGCATCTAGAAACACCATATATTTT. It codes for CASSLASRNTIYF. Full variable domain (missing parts from reference TRBV7-9 and TRBJ1-3): DTGVSQNPRHKITKRGQNVTFRCDPISEHNRLYWYRQTLGQGPEFLTYFQNEAQLEKSRLLSDRFSAERPKGSFSTLEIQRTEQGDSAMYLCASSLASRNTIYFGEGSWLTVV.

The chain is built from TRBV29-1 and TRBJ1-1; D is perhaps TRBD1 (6 bases). V was pared by 6 bases and J by 3 bases, with 17 bases between. CDR1 and CDR2 (germline): SQVTM, ANQGSEA. The CDR3 is 14 amino acids. Here the CDR3 reads CSVDLGRGHTEAFF. DNA of the CDR3: TGCAGCGTGGACCTGGGCAGGGGCCACACTGAAGCTTTCTTT.

CDR3 region: CASSQDRGTVYGYTF. CDR3 DNA: TGCGCCAGCAGCCAAGACAGGGGGACAGTATATGGCTACACCTTC. V is TRBV4-3 and J is TRBJ1-2, with 7 bases aligning to TRBD1. V lost 0 bases to trimming and J lost 5 bases; unmatched junction nucleotides: 6. This CDR3 has 15 amino acids. CDR1 and CDR2 from the germline V gene are LGHNA and YSLEER.

In DNA form, the CDR3 reads TGTGCCAGCAGCTTAGCATACCGACTAGCGGGGGGGCAAGAGCAGTACTTC. Its translation is CASSLAYRLAGGQEQYF. The J gene is TRBJ2-7, the V gene TRBV7-8, with TRBD2 matching 14 bases. The CDR3 has 17 amino acids. Germline trimming cut 0 bases from V and 7 bases from J; bases unmatched to any gene: 8. CDR1 and CDR2 (germline): SGHVS, FQNEAQ.

This chain connects TRBV27 to TRBJ1-2; 7 nucleotides match TRBD1. V shed 5 bases and J 7 bases; nucleotides not matched to a gene: 13. CDR3 size: 15 residues. Germline CDR1 is MNHEY and CDR2 is SMNVEV (reference sequence). This CDR3 reads CASSPHLDRVLGYTF. The CDR3 DNA follows: TGTGCCAGCAGTCCACACCTAGACAGGGTTCTTGGCTACACCTTC.

The genes are TRBV4-1 and TRBJ1-3, with D unclear. V was trimmed by 1 base and J by 4 bases, leaving 11 bases between them. Per germline, CDR1 MGHRA and CDR2 YSYEKL. The CDR3 extends over 15 amino acids. The CDR3 DNA sequence: TGCGCCAGCAGCCAAGTCACCAATCTAGGAAACACCATATATTTT. Its protein product is CASSQVTNLGNTIYF.

This clone was recorded at least ten times. The V call is TRBV5-1, the J call TRBJ1-4; perhaps TRBD1 as D (6 bases). The V gene lost 3 bases and the J gene lost 3 bases, with 12 bases spanning the gap. The CDR3 runs 15 residues. Germline CDR1 is SGHRS and CDR2 is YFSETQ. The chain's CDR3 is CASSSEGGANEKLFF. Here the CDR3 DNA reads TGCGCCAGCAGCTCAGAGGGGGGGGCTAATGAAAAACTGTTTTTT.

The rearrangement uses TRBV11-3 and TRBJ2-2, with D hard to call. Germline values: CDR1 SGHNT, CDR2 YENEEA. V lost 5 bases to trimming and J lost 0 bases, with 10 bases between them. The CDR3 is 15 amino acids. The CDR3 DNA reads as TGTGCCAGCAGCCCAACGTCGGCGAACACCGGGGAGCTGTTTTTT. Translating gives CASSPTSANTGELFF.